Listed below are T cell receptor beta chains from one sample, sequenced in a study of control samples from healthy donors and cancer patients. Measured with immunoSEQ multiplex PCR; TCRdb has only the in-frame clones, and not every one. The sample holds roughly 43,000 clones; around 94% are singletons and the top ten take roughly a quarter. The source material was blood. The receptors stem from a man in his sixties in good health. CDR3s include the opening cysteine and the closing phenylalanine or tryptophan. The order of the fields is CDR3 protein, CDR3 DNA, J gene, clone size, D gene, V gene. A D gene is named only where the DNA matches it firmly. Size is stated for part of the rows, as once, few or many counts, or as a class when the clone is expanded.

cdr3_aa: CASSPQGFEAFF
cdr3_nt: TGTGCCAGCTCACCACAAGGTTTTGAAGCTTTCTTT
j_call: TRBJ1-1
clone_size: .
d_call: .
v_call: TRBV18

cdr3_aa: CASSLGLATEQETQYF
cdr3_nt: TGTGCCAGCAGCTTAGGGCTAGCGACAGAACAAGAGACCCAGTACTTC
j_call: TRBJ2-5
clone_size: .
d_call: .
v_call: TRBV7-8

cdr3_aa: CASSLGTGTGELFF
cdr3_nt: TGTGCCAGCAGCTTGGGGACAGGCACCGGGGAGCTGTTTTTT
j_call: TRBJ2-2
clone_size: .
d_call: TRBD1
v_call: TRBV11-3

cdr3_aa: CAWSVGGPSTDTQYF
cdr3_nt: TGTGCCTGGAGTGTAGGAGGGCCGAGCACAGATACGCAGTATTTT
j_call: TRBJ2-3
clone_size: .
d_call: .
v_call: TRBV30

cdr3_aa: CASSFAGWRYNEQFF
cdr3_nt: TGTGCCAGCAGTTTTGCGGGATGGCGCTACAATGAGCAGTTCTTC
j_call: TRBJ2-1
clone_size: .
d_call: .
v_call: TRBV27

cdr3_aa: CASSFRGSGANVLTF
cdr3_nt: TGTGCCAGCAGTTTCAGGGGTTCTGGGGCCAACGTCCTGACTTTC
j_call: TRBJ2-6
clone_size: .
d_call: .
v_call: TRBV28

cdr3_aa: CASTKDRIVYGYTF
cdr3_nt: TGTGCCAGTACCAAGGACAGGATCGTCTATGGCTACACCTTC
j_call: TRBJ1-2
clone_size: .
d_call: TRBD1
v_call: TRBV19

cdr3_aa: CASSDRHSTNEKLFF
cdr3_nt: TGCGCCAGCAGTGACAGACATTCAACTAATGAAAAACTGTTTTTT
j_call: TRBJ1-4
clone_size: once
d_call: .
v_call: TRBV10-2

cdr3_aa: CASSLERVNLAKNIQYF
cdr3_nt: TGTGCCAGCAGCCTAGAAAGGGTTAATCTAGCCAAAAACATTCAGTACTTC
j_call: TRBJ2-4
clone_size: .
d_call: .
v_call: TRBV11-3

cdr3_aa: CASSPGQGGYNEQFF
cdr3_nt: TGTGCCAGCAGTCCAGGACAGGGAGGGTACAATGAGCAGTTCTTC
j_call: TRBJ2-1
clone_size: few
d_call: .
v_call: TRBV6-4

cdr3_aa: CASSEVASGLYGYTF
cdr3_nt: TGTGCCAGCAGTGAGGTTGCGTCTGGACTTTATGGCTACACCTTC
j_call: TRBJ1-2
clone_size: .
d_call: .
v_call: TRBV25-1

cdr3_aa: CASSKTSNTEAFF
cdr3_nt: TGTGCCAGCAGCAAAACATCGAACACTGAAGCTTTCTTT
j_call: TRBJ1-1
clone_size: .
d_call: .
v_call: TRBV14

cdr3_aa: CASSPAHPNYGYTF
cdr3_nt: TGTGCCAGCTCACCAGCCCACCCTAACTATGGCTACACCTTC
j_call: TRBJ1-2
clone_size: .
d_call: .
v_call: TRBV18

cdr3_aa: CASSYPAILQSNEQFF
cdr3_nt: TGTGCCAGCAGCTACCCGGCAATACTCCAATCCAATGAGCAGTTCTTC
j_call: TRBJ2-1
clone_size: .
d_call: .
v_call: TRBV14

cdr3_aa: CASSLSHPAGGHEQFF
cdr3_nt: TGTGCCAGCAGCTTATCCCACCCGGCGGGGGGGCATGAGCAGTTCTTC
j_call: TRBJ2-1
clone_size: .
d_call: TRBD2
v_call: TRBV11-3

cdr3_aa: CASRPSGEKNIQYF
cdr3_nt: TGTGCCAGCCGCCCTTCGGGGGAAAAAAACATTCAGTACTTC
j_call: TRBJ2-4
clone_size: .
d_call: .
v_call: TRBV11-1

cdr3_aa: CASSRIGVYEQYF
cdr3_nt: TGTGCCAGCAGCCGGATAGGGGTCTACGAGCAGTACTTC
j_call: TRBJ2-7
clone_size: .
d_call: .
v_call: TRBV7-2

cdr3_aa: CASSGNLGTSYGYTF
cdr3_nt: TGTGCCAGCAGCGGCAACCTGGGAACGAGCTATGGCTACACCTTC
j_call: TRBJ1-2
clone_size: once
d_call: .
v_call: TRBV7-8

cdr3_aa: CASSSGLMNTEAFF
cdr3_nt: TGTGCCAGCAGCTCAGGCCTAATGAACACTGAAGCTTTCTTT
j_call: TRBJ1-1
clone_size: .
d_call: .
v_call: TRBV27

cdr3_aa: CASSEALSARVRYEQYF
cdr3_nt: TGTGCCAGCAGTGAAGCCCTCTCCGCCAGGGTTCGATACGAGCAGTACTTC
j_call: TRBJ2-7
clone_size: .
d_call: .
v_call: TRBV6-1

cdr3_aa: CAGSSVNQPQHF
cdr3_nt: TGTGCCGGTAGCTCAGTAAATCAGCCCCAGCATTTT
j_call: TRBJ1-5
clone_size: .
d_call: .
v_call: TRBV19

cdr3_aa: CASSLGDRVNSPLHF
cdr3_nt: TGTGCCAGCAGTTTAGGGGACAGGGTTAATTCACCCCTCCACTTT
j_call: TRBJ1-6
clone_size: .
d_call: TRBD1
v_call: TRBV27

cdr3_aa: CASSAAPQAGTGPGNTIYF
cdr3_nt: TGTGCCAGCTCGGCCGCCCCTCAAGCCGGGACAGGACCGGGAAACACCATATATTTT
j_call: TRBJ1-3
clone_size: .
d_call: TRBD1
v_call: TRBV18

cdr3_aa: CASSLETDTQYF
cdr3_nt: TGTGCCAGCAGCTTAGAGACAGATACGCAGTATTTT
j_call: TRBJ2-3
clone_size: .
d_call: .
v_call: TRBV11-2

cdr3_aa: CASSLIAGPREQFF
cdr3_nt: TGTGCCAGCAGTTTAATAGCGGGGCCCCGCGAGCAGTTCTTC
j_call: TRBJ2-1
clone_size: .
d_call: TRBD2
v_call: TRBV27

cdr3_aa: CASSLNPMKAMNTEAFF
cdr3_nt: TGTGCCAGCAGCTTAAACCCGATGAAGGCAATGAACACTGAAGCTTTCTTT
j_call: TRBJ1-1
clone_size: .
d_call: .
v_call: TRBV7-9